This TCR beta chain was found in a study of shared clonotypes between healthy human individuals. Concerning this clone: The same CDR3 is also encoded by other DNA sequences in this sample.

Some clones are missing from TCRdb's copy, which holds only in-frame ones; the method was immunoSEQ multiplex PCR. The sample lists about 1,500,000 clones; 95% to 97% were seen once. The V segment lost 9 bases and the J segment 2 bases; nucleotides outside the gene matches: 5. Germline CDR1 and CDR2: MDHEN and SYDVKM. The CDR3 has 13 amino acids. This rearrangement joins TRBV28 to TRBJ2-7; TRBD2 agrees at 9 bases. The sequenced material came from naive CD4+ T cells sorted from blood. Subset given: CD45RA+ positively selected. This clonotype was sampled from a man under 40 in good health. The CDR3 DNA reads TGTGCCAGTGGGCTAGCGGGGCCCTACGAGCAGTACTTC. Translated, it gives CASGLAGPYEQYF.